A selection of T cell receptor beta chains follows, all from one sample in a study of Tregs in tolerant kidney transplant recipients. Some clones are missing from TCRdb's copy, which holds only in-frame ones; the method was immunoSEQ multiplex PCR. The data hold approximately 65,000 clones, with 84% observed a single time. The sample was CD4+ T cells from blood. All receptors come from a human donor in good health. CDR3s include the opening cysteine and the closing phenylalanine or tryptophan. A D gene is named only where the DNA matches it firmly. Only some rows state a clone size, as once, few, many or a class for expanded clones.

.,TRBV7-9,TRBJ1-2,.,CASSPAVNYGYTF,TGTGCCAGCAGCCCAGCCGTAAACTATGGCTACACCTTC
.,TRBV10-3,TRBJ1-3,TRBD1,CATRQGTSGNTIYF,TGTGCCACGAGACAGGGAACCTCTGGAAACACCATATATTTT
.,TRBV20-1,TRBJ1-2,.,CSTYREGYTF,TGCAGCACCTATCGAGAGGGCTACACCTTC
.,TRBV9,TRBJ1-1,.,CASSEAGEYTEAFF,TGTGCCAGCAGTGAAGCGGGGGAATACACTGAAGCTTTCTTT
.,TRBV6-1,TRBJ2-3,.,CASSSLGISTDTQYF,TGTGCCAGCAGTTCTCTAGGTATTAGCACAGATACGCAGTATTTT
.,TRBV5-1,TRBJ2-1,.,CASSSGLRGLYNEQFF,TGCGCCAGCAGCTCCGGACTCAGAGGCCTCTACAATGAGCAGTTCTTC
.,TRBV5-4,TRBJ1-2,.,CASSVAGSGYTF,TGTGCCAGCAGCGTAGCGGGATCTGGCTACACCTTC
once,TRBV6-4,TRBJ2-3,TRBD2,CASSDSGGRADTQYF,TGTGCCAGCAGTGACTCGGGCGGGAGGGCGGATACGCAGTATTTT
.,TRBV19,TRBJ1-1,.,CASTLRRGTGTEAFF,TGTGCCAGTACCCTAAGGAGAGGGACGGGCACTGAAGCTTTCTTT
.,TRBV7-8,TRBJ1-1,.,CASSSSQGSTEAFF,TGTGCCAGCAGCTCGTCACAGGGCTCCACTGAAGCTTTCTTT
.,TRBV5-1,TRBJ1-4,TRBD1,CASSPKTGGLNEKLFF,TGCGCCAGCAGCCCAAAGACAGGGGGCCTTAATGAAAAACTGTTTTTT
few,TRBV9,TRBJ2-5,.,CASSVGGGFQETQYF,TGTGCCAGCAGCGTAGGAGGGGGATTCCAAGAGACCCAGTACTTC
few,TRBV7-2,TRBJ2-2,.,CASSLRGMGTGELFF,TGTGCCAGCAGCTTAAGAGGGATGGGCACCGGGGAGCTGTTTTTT
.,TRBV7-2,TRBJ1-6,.,CASSLWSVADNSYNSPLHF,TGTGCCAGCAGCTTATGGTCGGTGGCGGACAACTCCTATAATTCACCCCTCCACTTT
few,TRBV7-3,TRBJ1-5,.,CASSLSVNQPQHF,TGTGCCAGCAGCTTATCGGTCAATCAGCCCCAGCATTTT
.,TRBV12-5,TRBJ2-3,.,CASGFPRGAQYF,TGTGCTAGTGGTTTCCCCAGGGGGGCGCAGTATTTT
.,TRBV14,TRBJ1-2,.,CASSQAQNPYGYTF,TGTGCCAGCAGCCAAGCACAGAACCCCTATGGCTACACCTTC
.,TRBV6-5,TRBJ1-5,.,CASSHASGGMHF,TGTGCCAGCAGCCATGCCTCCGGGGGGATGCATTTT
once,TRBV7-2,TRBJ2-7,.,CASSFKSGSYEQYF,TGTGCCAGCAGCTTTAAAAGTGGAAGCTACGAGCAGTACTTC
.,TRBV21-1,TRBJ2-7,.,CASSKEPQLTGQYF,TGTGCCAGCAGCAAGGAACCCCAGCTAACGGGGCAGTACTTC
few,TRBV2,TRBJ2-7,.,CASSEGGLKSYEQYF,TGTGCCAGCAGTGAAGGAGGATTAAAAAGCTACGAGCAGTACTTC
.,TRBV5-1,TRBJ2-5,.,CASSPNLAGRQETQYF,TGCGCCAGCAGCCCTAATCTCGCTGGCCGCCAAGAGACCCAGTACTTC
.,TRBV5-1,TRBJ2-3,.,CASSSGLRITDTQYF,TGCGCCAGCAGCTCGGGACTTCGCATCACAGATACGCAGTATTTT
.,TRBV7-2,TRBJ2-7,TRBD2,CASSLESASGQYF,TGTGCCAGCAGCTTAGAGTCTGCTAGCGGGCAGTACTTC
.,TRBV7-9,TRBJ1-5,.,CASSPERDGQPQHF,TGTGCCAGCAGCCCCGAGAGGGACGGTCAGCCCCAGCATTTT
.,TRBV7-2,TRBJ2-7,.,CASSLSSPAEQYF,TGTGCCAGCAGCTTATCTTCGCCCGCCGAGCAGTACTTC
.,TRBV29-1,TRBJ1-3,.,CSLQAGNTIYF,TGCAGCTTACAAGCTGGAAACACCATATATTTT
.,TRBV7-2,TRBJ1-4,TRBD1,CASSRDRGTNEKLFF,TGTGCCAGCAGCCGGGACAGGGGAACTAATGAAAAACTGTTTTTT
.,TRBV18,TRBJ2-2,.,CASSPFSVVETGELFF,TGTGCCAGCTCACCGTTCTCAGTAGTGGAAACCGGGGAGCTGTTTTTT
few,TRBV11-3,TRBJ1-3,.,CASSLFSSDSGNTIYF,TGTGCCAGCAGCTTATTTTCTAGTGACTCTGGAAACACCATATATTTT
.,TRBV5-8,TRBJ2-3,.,CASSLGGTDTQYF,TGTGCCAGCAGCCTGGGAGGTACAGATACGCAGTATTTT
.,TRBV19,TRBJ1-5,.,CASSIREERNQPQHF,TGTGCCAGTAGTATCCGGGAGGAGCGGAATCAGCCCCAGCATTTT
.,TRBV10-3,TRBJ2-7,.,CAISATGLGGVGYEQYF,TGTGCCATCAGTGCCACTGGACTAGGGGGGGTCGGATACGAGCAGTACTTC
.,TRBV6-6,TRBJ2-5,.,CASSYSGTQETQYF,TGTGCCAGCAGTTACTCAGGGACTCAAGAGACCCAGTACTTC
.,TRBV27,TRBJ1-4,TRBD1,CASSLYWDSSPTNEKLFF,TGTGCCAGCAGTTTATATTGGGACAGTTCCCCAACTAATGAAAAACTGTTTTTT
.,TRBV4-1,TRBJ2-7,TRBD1,CASSFRDREGEGYEQYF,TGCGCCAGCAGCTTCCGGGACAGGGAGGGAGAAGGGTACGAGCAGTACTTC
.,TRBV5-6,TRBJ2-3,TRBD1,CASSTGGRTDTQYF,TGTGCCAGCAGTACAGGGGGGAGGACAGATACGCAGTATTTT
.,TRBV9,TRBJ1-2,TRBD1,CASSVGPGTVRGYTF,TGTGCCAGCAGCGTAGGGCCCGGGACAGTGAGGGGCTACACCTTC
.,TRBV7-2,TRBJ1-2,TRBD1,CASSTYRGGYTF,TGTGCCAGCAGCACCTACAGGGGTGGCTACACCTTC
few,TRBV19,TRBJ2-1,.,CASRRITGNRYNEQFF,TGTGCCAGTAGACGAATAACAGGGAATCGGTACAATGAGCAGTTCTTC
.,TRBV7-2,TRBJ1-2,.,CASSLVGQGGYTF,TGTGCCAGCAGCTTAGTCGGGCAAGGTGGCTACACCTTC
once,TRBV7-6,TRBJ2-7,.,CASSLAGGAFHEQYF,TGTGCCAGCAGCTTAGCGGGGGGCGCGTTCCACGAGCAGTACTTC
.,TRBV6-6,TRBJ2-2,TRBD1,CASSSRTGPGELFF,TGTGCCAGCAGTTCCCGGACAGGGCCCGGGGAGCTGTTTTTT
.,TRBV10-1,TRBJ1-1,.,CASSESGATEAFF,TGCGCCAGCAGTGAGTCTGGGGCCACTGAAGCTTTCTTT